This T cell receptor beta chain was recovered during a study of CD8+ T cells in alopecia areata. The CDR3 loop spans 17 amino acids. In germline, CDR1 is SGHDT, CDR2 YYEEEE. Losses at the gene ends were 6 bases for V and 5 bases for J; bases not matched to a gene: 14. To note about this clone: What it binds is unknown.

Study conclusions and caveats: How baseline CD8+ expansion relates to response remains uncertain (there was one nonresponder).

TCR sequencing used cDNA made by reverse transcription of extracted RNA. TCRdb keeps only in-frame clones here, not all; method: immunoSEQ multiplex PCR. The sample includes about 210,000 clones, less than 45% seen only once; the top ten take 0.4% to 0.55%. Treatment reported: oral pan-JAK inhibitor, 5-10 mg twice daily. This chain links TRBV5-6 with TRBJ1-4; 9 bases fit TRBD1. This receptor was taken from a human donor with alopecia areata. Sequencing was performed on CD4+ T cells sorted from blood, taken at week 34, from a patient treated with tofacitinib. CDR3 bases: TGTGCCAGCATGAACAGGGGGCCCCACGGAGCCAATGAAAAACTGTTTTTT. Amino acid sequence: CASMNRGPHGANEKLFF. The variable domain in full, with the rest retrieved from reference TRBV5-6 and TRBJ1-4, is DAGVTQSPTHLIKTRGQQVTLRCSPKSGHDTVSWYQQALGQGPQFIFQYYEEEERQRGNFPDRFSGHQFPNYSSELNVNALLLGDSALYLCASMNRGPHGANEKLFFGSGTQLSVL.